This TCR beta chain appears in the sequencing data of a study of cytomegalovirus exposure and HLA in healthy donors. Looking at the study overall: One earlier analysis, a look at roughly 170 million T cells, found roughly 120 million unique TCR beta sequences. Broader study findings: When presence/absence was analysed, sequencing depth was taken to be roughly uniform across donors.

For this clone: Its antigen is unknown.

Researchers ran the PCR with 60 Vbeta and 13 Jbeta primers. Per the original methods: About 10 million shared chains were among the roughly 80 million unique TCR beta chains that a later analysis counted. Data came from immunoSEQ multiplex PCR; TCRdb stores just in-frame clones and leaves some out. Clone size and the V and J calls come from that table; the DNA yielded D and trimming. In the table there are some 200,000 clones, over 75% of which are singletons. This TCR came from a girl aged 2-10 years in good health and CMV-seronegative. Sample: PBMCs.

The CDR3 reads CASSLNEDTEAFF. CDR3 DNA sequence: TGTGCCAGCAGTTTGAACGAGGACACTGAAGCTTTCTTT. V usage is TRBV27 and J usage is TRBJ1-1; D ambiguous. Germline-derived CDR1 and CDR2 are MNHEY and SMNVEV (reference sequence). The CDR3 extends over 13 amino acids. Trimming pared 3 bases from V and 3 bases from J, leaving 8 bases between.